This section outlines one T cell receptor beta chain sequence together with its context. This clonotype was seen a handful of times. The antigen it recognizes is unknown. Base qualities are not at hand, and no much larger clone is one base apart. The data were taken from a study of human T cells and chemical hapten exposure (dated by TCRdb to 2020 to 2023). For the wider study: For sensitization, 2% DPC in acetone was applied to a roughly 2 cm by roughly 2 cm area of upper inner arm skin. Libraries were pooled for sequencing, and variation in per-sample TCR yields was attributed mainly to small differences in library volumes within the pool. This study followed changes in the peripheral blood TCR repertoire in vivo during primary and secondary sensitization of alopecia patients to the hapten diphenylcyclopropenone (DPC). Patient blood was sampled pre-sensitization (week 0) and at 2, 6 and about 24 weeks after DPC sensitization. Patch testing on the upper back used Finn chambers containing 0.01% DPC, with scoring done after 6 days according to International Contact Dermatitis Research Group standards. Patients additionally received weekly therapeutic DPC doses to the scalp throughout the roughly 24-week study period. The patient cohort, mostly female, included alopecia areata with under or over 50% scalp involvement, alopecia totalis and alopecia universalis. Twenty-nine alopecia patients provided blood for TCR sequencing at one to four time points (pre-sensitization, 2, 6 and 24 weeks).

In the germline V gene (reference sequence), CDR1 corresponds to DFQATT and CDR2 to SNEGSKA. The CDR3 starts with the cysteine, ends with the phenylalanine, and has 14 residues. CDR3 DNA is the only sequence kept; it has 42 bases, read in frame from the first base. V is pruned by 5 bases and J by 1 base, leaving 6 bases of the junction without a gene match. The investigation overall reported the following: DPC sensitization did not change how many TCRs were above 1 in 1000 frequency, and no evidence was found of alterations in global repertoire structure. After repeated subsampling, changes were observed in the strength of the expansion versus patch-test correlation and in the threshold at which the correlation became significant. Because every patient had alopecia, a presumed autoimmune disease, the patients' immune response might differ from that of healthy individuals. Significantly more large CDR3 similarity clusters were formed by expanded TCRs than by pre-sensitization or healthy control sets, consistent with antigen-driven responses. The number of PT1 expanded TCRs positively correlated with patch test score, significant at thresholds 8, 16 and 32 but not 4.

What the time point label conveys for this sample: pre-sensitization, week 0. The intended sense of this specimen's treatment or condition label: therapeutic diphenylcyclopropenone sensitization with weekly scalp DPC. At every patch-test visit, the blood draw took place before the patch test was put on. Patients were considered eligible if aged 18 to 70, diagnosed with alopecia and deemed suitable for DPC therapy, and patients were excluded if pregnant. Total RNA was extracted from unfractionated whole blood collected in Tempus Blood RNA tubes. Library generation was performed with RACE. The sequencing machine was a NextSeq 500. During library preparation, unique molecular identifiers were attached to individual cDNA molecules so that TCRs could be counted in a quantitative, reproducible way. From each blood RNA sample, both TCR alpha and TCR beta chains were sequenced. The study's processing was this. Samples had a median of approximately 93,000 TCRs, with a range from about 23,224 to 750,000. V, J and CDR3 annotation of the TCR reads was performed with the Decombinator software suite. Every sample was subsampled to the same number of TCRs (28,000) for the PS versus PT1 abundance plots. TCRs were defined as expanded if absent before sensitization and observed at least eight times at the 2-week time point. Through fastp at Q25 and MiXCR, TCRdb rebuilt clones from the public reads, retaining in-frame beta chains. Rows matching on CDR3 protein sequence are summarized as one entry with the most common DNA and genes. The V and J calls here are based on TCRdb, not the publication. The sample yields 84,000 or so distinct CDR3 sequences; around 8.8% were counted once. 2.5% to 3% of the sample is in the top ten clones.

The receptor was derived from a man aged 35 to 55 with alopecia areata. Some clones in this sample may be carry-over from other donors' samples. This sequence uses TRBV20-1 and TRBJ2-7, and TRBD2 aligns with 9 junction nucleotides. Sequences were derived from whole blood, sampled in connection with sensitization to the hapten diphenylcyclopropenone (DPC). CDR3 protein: CSAPPLAGSYEQYF. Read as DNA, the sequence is TGCAGTGCTCCGCCACTAGCGGGTTCCTACGAGCAGTACTTC.